A selection of T cell receptor beta chains follows, all from one sample in a study of blood T cell repertoires in COVID-19. Assay: immunoSEQ multiplex PCR; the TCRdb copy retains only in-frame clones and omits some. The sample has 200,000 to 250,000 clones, more than 75% seen once. Sequenced material: peripheral blood. These receptors were taken from a man at least 80 years old with acute or convalescent COVID-19. Both conserved end residues are part of each CDR3. The D gene is left open where the match is weak. Rows give clone size only sometimes, using once, few, many, or a class for an expanded clone.

NA	TRBV7-8	TRBJ1-3	NA	CASSPIRAGGNTIYF	TGTGCCAGCAGCCCCATTCGGGCAGGGGGAAACACCATATATTTT
NA	TRBV18	TRBJ1-5	NA	CASSPIREGQPQHF	TGTGCCAGCTCACCAATCAGGGAGGGCCAGCCCCAGCATTTT
NA	TRBV7-6	TRBJ1-5	once	CASSLADGIQGGGAQHF	TGTGCCAGCAGCTTAGCGGACGGTATTCAAGGTGGAGGGGCCCAGCATTTT
TRBD2	TRBV3-1/TRBV3-2	TRBJ2-1	NA	CASSQLAGGSYNEQFF	TGTGCCAGCAGCCAACTAGCGGGAGGCTCCTACAATGAGCAGTTCTTC
NA	TRBV7-9	TRBJ2-5	NA	CASSGRGVEGETQYF	TGTGCCAGCAGCGGCAGGGGGGTCGAGGGGGAGACCCAGTACTTC
TRBD2	TRBV7-8	TRBJ2-1	NA	CASSLLAGEAEQFF	TGTGCCAGCAGCTTACTTGCGGGAGAGGCTGAGCAGTTCTTC
TRBD1	TRBV3-1/TRBV3-2	TRBJ1-2	once	CASSPYRQGGNGYTF	TGTGCCAGCAGCCCGTACAGACAGGGCGGGAATGGCTACACCTTC
TRBD2	TRBV27	TRBJ2-1	NA	CASSRTSGGASIKGEQFF	TGTGCCAGCAGTCGGACTAGCGGGGGGGCCTCGATTAAAGGTGAGCAGTTCTTC
TRBD1	TRBV5-6	TRBJ1-2	NA	CASSAPGGSGYTF	TGTGCCAGCAGCGCTCCAGGGGGCTCTGGCTACACCTTC
NA	TRBV6-5	TRBJ1-5	few	CASTELWGLEQPQHF	TGTGCCAGCACCGAACTCTGGGGGCTGGAACAGCCCCAGCATTTT
NA	TRBV12-3/TRBV12-4	TRBJ2-6	NA	CASSALGANVLTF	TGTGCCAGCTCCGCACTTGGGGCCAACGTCCTGACTTTC
TRBD1	TRBV28	TRBJ1-1	NA	CASSSGDRRAEAFF	TGTGCCAGCAGTTCCGGGGACAGACGGGCTGAAGCTTTCTTT
NA	TRBV10-1	TRBJ2-1	NA	CARLRGPRAYNEQFF	TGCGCCAGGCTCAGGGGCCCCAGGGCTTACAATGAGCAGTTCTTC
TRBD1	TRBV19	TRBJ1-1	NA	CASSEQGANTEAFF	TGTGCCAGTAGTGAGCAGGGGGCGAACACTGAAGCTTTCTTT
TRBD1	TRBV28	TRBJ2-2	NA	CATRTGANTGELFF	TGTGCCACCAGGACAGGCGCGAACACCGGGGAGCTGTTTTTT
NA	TRBV29-1	TRBJ2-3	NA	CSVGPHGVSVTSTDTQYF	TGCAGCGTTGGCCCCCACGGTGTTTCGGTCACTAGCACAGATACGCAGTATTTT
NA	TRBV5-4	TRBJ1-2	NA	CASSLFQTPGGYTF	TGTGCCAGCAGCTTGTTTCAGACCCCGGGTGGCTACACCTTC
NA	TRBV19	TRBJ2-5	NA	CASNFGGQETQYF	TGTGCCAGTAACTTCGGGGGACAAGAGACCCAGTACTTC
NA	TRBV19	TRBJ1-5	NA	CASSMRKTGEGSNQPQHF	TGTGCCAGTAGTATGAGGAAGACGGGGGAGGGGAGCAATCAGCCCCAGCATTTT
NA	TRBV28	TRBJ1-1	NA	CASSLAGRTALNTEAFF	TGTGCCAGCAGTTTAGCCGGGAGGACAGCTTTAAACACTGAAGCTTTCTTT
NA	TRBV11-2	TRBJ1-2	few	CASTLGGSSDSYGYTF	TGTGCCAGCACCCTCGGAGGCTCATCAGACTCCTATGGCTACACCTTC
NA	TRBV5-4	TRBJ2-3	NA	CASSLDPSRSTDTQYF	TGTGCCAGCAGCTTGGACCCTAGCCGAAGCACAGATACGCAGTATTTT
NA	TRBV27	TRBJ1-5	NA	CASSLRDQPQHF	TGTGCCAGCAGTCTGCGGGATCAGCCCCAGCATTTT